A selection of T cell receptor beta chains follows, all from one sample in a study of shared clonotypes between healthy human individuals. TCRdb keeps only in-frame clones here, not all; method: immunoSEQ multiplex PCR. Of over a million clones in the sample, around 76% were seen once. Material: memory CD4+ T cells sorted from blood. The receptor set was obtained from a man aged 18 to 30 in good health. Both conserved end residues are part of each CDR3. The order of the fields is CDR3 protein, V gene, clone size, D gene. The D gene is left open where the match is weak. Size tells how often a clone was seen (once, few, many) or the class of an expanded clone, and some rows leave it out.

cdr3_aa: CASSSRSSGGTGELFF
v_call: TRBV11-3
clone_size: .
d_call: TRBD2

cdr3_aa: CASSEGTSGSIYNEQFF
v_call: TRBV2
clone_size: few
d_call: TRBD2

cdr3_aa: CASSERVAGDLAKNIQYF
v_call: TRBV2
clone_size: .
d_call: TRBD2

cdr3_aa: CASSQVAAGTGPYGYTF
v_call: TRBV4-1
clone_size: .
d_call: TRBD1

cdr3_aa: CASSLTGTSTGELFF
v_call: TRBV5-4
clone_size: .
d_call: .

cdr3_aa: CAISESGGNSNQPQHF
v_call: TRBV10-3
clone_size: .
d_call: .

cdr3_aa: CASSPGGGQGQPQHF
v_call: TRBV5-1
clone_size: once
d_call: .

cdr3_aa: CASSLARGQNTDTQYF
v_call: TRBV5-5
clone_size: .
d_call: .

cdr3_aa: CASSVGAGRSGNTIYF
v_call: TRBV9
clone_size: .
d_call: .

cdr3_aa: CSALDEVGRAQHF
v_call: TRBV29-1
clone_size: .
d_call: .

cdr3_aa: CASSLTSGKAFF
v_call: TRBV7-9
clone_size: .
d_call: .

cdr3_aa: CSVQDPLNTEAFF
v_call: TRBV29-1
clone_size: few
d_call: .

cdr3_aa: CAIQEARAQYF
v_call: TRBV10-3
clone_size: .
d_call: .

cdr3_aa: CAWSVQGAGGYTF
v_call: TRBV30
clone_size: .
d_call: .

cdr3_aa: CASSTSGRASYEQYF
v_call: TRBV7-2
clone_size: .
d_call: TRBD2

cdr3_aa: CASSVSRGQGNNEKLFF
v_call: TRBV25-1
clone_size: .
d_call: TRBD1

cdr3_aa: CASSPPGLSSGNTIYF
v_call: TRBV18
clone_size: .
d_call: .

cdr3_aa: CASSLQRGASYEQYF
v_call: TRBV7-3
clone_size: .
d_call: TRBD2

cdr3_aa: CASVDSSGTQYF
v_call: TRBV10-2
clone_size: few
d_call: .

cdr3_aa: CASMVGGQPQHF
v_call: TRBV6-6
clone_size: .
d_call: .

cdr3_aa: CASSLQYREQFF
v_call: TRBV5-1
clone_size: .
d_call: .

cdr3_aa: CASSLARRLASFTDTQYF
v_call: TRBV7-9
clone_size: few
d_call: TRBD2

cdr3_aa: CASTERGGNYGYTF
v_call: TRBV5-5
clone_size: .
d_call: .

cdr3_aa: CATSRDYTLSNNSPLHF
v_call: TRBV15
clone_size: .
d_call: .

cdr3_aa: CASSGGTLAGETQYF
v_call: TRBV10-1
clone_size: once
d_call: .

cdr3_aa: CASSLLDSKPPGTQYF
v_call: TRBV7-9
clone_size: .
d_call: .

cdr3_aa: CASKEQQDEQFF
v_call: TRBV5-1
clone_size: many
d_call: .

cdr3_aa: CASSLSRSNTGELFF
v_call: TRBV5-4
clone_size: .
d_call: .

cdr3_aa: CASSRDRGNNQPQHF
v_call: TRBV19
clone_size: .
d_call: TRBD1

cdr3_aa: CASSWGRGPTDTQYF
v_call: TRBV5-1
clone_size: .
d_call: .

cdr3_aa: CASSIQHRTHGYTF
v_call: TRBV19
clone_size: .
d_call: .

cdr3_aa: CASSVGSTGAYEQYF
v_call: TRBV9
clone_size: .
d_call: TRBD1

cdr3_aa: CAISGTDPPYGYTF
v_call: TRBV10-3
clone_size: .
d_call: .

cdr3_aa: CAISASGRQETQYF
v_call: TRBV10-3
clone_size: .
d_call: TRBD2

cdr3_aa: CASSPTGTVTYEQYF
v_call: TRBV6-5
clone_size: .
d_call: .

cdr3_aa: CASSQDRVLAGGDTQYF
v_call: TRBV4-2
clone_size: .
d_call: TRBD2

cdr3_aa: CASSFSGSLWEQYF
v_call: TRBV7-9
clone_size: .
d_call: .

cdr3_aa: CASSPPRTSGRALGFTDTQYF
v_call: TRBV4-3
clone_size: .
d_call: TRBD2

cdr3_aa: CASSPDRGTPGRGLYEQYF
v_call: TRBV5-4
clone_size: .
d_call: TRBD1

cdr3_aa: CASSYKQGSGELFF
v_call: TRBV7-9
clone_size: .
d_call: TRBD1

cdr3_aa: CAISTRDTGELFF
v_call: TRBV10-3
clone_size: .
d_call: .

cdr3_aa: CAWSVLWGNEKLFF
v_call: TRBV30
clone_size: .
d_call: .

cdr3_aa: CASSQGDRDNSPLHF
v_call: TRBV4-1
clone_size: .
d_call: .

cdr3_aa: CASSPRPGQDNSPLHF
v_call: TRBV18
clone_size: .
d_call: TRBD1

cdr3_aa: CASSRFRDRMAITYNSPLHF
v_call: TRBV19
clone_size: few
d_call: TRBD1